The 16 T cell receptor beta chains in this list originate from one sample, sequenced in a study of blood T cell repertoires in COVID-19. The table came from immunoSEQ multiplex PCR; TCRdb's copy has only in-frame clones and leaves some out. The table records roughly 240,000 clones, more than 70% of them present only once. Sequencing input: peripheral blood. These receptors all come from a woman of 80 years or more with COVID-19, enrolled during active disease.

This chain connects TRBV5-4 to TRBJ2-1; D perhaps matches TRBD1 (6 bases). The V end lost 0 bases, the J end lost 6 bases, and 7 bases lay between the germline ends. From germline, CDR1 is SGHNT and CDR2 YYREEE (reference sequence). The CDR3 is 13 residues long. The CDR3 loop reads CASSLVGGNEQFF. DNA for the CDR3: TGTGCCAGCAGCTTGGTAGGGGGCAATGAGCAGTTCTTC.

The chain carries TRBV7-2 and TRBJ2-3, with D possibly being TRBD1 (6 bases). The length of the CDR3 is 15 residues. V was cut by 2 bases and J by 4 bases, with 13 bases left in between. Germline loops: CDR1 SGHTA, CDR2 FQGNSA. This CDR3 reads CASSLQARGADTQYF. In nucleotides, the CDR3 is TGTGCCAGCAGCTTACAGGCCAGGGGAGCAGATACGCAGTATTTT.

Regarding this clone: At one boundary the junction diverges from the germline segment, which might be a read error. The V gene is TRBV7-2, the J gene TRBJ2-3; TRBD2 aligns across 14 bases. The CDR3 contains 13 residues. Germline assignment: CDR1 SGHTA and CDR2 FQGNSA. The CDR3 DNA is TGTGCCAGCAGCCAGACCGGGACTAGCGGGGGACATTTT. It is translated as CASSQTGTSGGHF.

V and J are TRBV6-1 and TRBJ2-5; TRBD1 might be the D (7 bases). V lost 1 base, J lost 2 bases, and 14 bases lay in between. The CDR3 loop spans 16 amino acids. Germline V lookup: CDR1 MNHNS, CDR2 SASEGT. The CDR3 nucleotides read TGTGCCAGCAGTGAAGGTGGAGGGGGCGGTCAAGAGACCCAGTACTTC. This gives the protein CASSEGGGGGQETQYF.

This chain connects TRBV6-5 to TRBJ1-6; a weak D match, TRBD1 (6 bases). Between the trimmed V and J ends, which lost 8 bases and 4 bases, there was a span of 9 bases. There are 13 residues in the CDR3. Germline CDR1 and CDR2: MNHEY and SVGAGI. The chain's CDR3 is CASAQGYNSPLHF. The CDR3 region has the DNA TGTGCCAGCGCCCAGGGGTATAATTCACCCCTCCACTTT.

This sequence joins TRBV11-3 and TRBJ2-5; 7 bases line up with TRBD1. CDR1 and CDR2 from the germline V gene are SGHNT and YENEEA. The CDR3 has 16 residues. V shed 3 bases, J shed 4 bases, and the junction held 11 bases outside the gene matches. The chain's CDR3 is CASSFGDRAKGETQYF. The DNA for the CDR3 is TGTGCCAGCAGCTTCGGAGACAGGGCGAAAGGAGAGACCCAGTACTTC. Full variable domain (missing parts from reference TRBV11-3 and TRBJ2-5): EAGVVQSPRYKIIEKKQPVAFWCNPISGHNTLYWYLQNLGQGPELLIRYENEEAVDDSQLPKDRFSAERLKGVDSTLKIQPAELGDSAVYLCASSFGDRAKGETQYFGPGTRLLVL.

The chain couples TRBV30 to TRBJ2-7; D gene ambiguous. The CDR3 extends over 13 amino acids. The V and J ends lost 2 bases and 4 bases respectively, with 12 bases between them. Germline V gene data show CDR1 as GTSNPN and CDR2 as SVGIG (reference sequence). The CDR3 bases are TGTGCCTGGAGTCTAAGCTACGGTTACGAGCAGTACTTC. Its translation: CAWSLSYGYEQYF.

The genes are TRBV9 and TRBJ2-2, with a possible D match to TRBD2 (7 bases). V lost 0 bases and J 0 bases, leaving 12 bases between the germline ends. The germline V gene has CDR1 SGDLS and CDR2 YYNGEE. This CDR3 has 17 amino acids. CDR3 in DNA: TGTGCCAGCAGCGTAGTAGGCGGGGGCACGAACACCGGGGAGCTGTTTTTT. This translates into CASSVVGGGTNTGELFF. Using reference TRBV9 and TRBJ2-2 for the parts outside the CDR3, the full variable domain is DSGVTQTPKHLITATGQRVTLRCSPRSGDLSVYWYQQSLDQGLQFLIQYYNGEERAKGNILERFSAQQFPDLHSELNLSSLELGDSALYFCASSVVGGGTNTGELFFGEGSRLTVL.

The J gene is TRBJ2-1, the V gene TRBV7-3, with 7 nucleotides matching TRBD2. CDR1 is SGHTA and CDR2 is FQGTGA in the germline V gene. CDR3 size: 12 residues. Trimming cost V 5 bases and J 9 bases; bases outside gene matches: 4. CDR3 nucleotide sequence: TGTGCCAGCAGCCCCCGCGGGGGTGAGCAGTTCTTC. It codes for CASSPRGGEQFF. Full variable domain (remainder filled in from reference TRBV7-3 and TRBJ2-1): GAGVSQTPSNKVTEKGKYVELRCDPISGHTALYWYRQSLGQGPEFLIYFQGTGAADDSGLPNDRFFAVRPEGSVSTLKIQRTERGDSAVYLCASSPRGGEQFFGPGTRLTVL.

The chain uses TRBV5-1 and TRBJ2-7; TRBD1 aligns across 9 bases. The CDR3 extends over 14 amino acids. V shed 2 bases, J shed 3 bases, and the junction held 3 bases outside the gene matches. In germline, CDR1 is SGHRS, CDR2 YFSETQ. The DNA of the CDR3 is TGCGCCAGCAGCTTCGGACAGGGGCTCTACGAGCAGTACTTC. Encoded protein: CASSFGQGLYEQYF.

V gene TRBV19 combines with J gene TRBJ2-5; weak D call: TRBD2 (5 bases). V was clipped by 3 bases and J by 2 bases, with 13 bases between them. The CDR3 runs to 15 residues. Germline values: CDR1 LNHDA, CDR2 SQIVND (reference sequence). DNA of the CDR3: TGTGCCAGTAGTATTAGGACTCCTCCACAAGAGACCCAGTACTTC. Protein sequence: CASSIRTPPQETQYF.

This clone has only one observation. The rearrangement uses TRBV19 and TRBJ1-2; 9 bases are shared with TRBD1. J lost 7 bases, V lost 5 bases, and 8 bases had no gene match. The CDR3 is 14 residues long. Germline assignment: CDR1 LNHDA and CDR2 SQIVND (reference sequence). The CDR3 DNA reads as TGTGCCAGTAGTGGGGACAGGGTGTATGGTGGCTACACCTTC. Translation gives CASSGDRVYGGYTF.

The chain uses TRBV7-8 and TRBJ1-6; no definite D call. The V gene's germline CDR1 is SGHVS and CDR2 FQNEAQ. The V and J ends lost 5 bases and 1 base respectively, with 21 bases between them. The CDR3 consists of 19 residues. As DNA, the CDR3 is TGTGCCAGCAGCCTATCGACACCGGGAGGGTATTCCTATAATTCACCCCTCCACTTT. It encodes CASSLSTPGGYSYNSPLHF.

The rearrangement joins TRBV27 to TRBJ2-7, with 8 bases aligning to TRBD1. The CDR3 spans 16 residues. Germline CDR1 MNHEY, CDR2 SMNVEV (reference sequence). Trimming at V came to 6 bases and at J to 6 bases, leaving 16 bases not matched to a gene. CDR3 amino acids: CASRPTGGIGRLEQYF. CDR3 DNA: TGTGCCAGCAGGCCTACAGGGGGTATCGGCCGTCTCGAGCAGTACTTC.

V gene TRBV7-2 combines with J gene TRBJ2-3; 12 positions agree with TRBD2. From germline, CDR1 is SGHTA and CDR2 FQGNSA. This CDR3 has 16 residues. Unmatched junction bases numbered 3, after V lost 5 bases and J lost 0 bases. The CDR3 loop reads CASSPGLAGSTDTQYF. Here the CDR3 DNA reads TGTGCCAGCAGCCCTGGACTAGCGGGGAGCACAGATACGCAGTATTTT.

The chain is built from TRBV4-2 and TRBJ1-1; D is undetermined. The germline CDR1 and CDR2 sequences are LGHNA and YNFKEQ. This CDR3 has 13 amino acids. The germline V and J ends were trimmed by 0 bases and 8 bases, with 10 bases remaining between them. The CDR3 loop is CASSQDGILEAFF. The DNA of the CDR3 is TGTGCCAGCAGCCAAGATGGCATCTTAGAAGCTTTCTTT.